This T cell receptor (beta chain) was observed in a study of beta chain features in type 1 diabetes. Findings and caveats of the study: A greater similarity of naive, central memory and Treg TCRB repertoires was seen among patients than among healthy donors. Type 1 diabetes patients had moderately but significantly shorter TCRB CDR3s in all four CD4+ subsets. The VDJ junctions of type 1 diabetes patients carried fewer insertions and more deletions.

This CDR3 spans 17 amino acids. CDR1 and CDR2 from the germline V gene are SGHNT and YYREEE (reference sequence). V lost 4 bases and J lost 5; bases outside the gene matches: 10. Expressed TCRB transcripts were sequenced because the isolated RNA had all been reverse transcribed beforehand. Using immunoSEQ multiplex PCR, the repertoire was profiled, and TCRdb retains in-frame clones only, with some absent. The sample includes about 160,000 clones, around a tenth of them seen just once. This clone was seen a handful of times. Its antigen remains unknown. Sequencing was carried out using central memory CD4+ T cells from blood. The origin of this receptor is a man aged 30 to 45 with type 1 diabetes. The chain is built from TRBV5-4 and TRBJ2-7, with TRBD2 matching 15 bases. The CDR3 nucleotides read TGTGCCAGCAGCCCGGGGACTAGCGGGAGGCTTTCAGACGAGCAGTACTTC. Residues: CASSPGTSGRLSDEQYF.